This T cell receptor beta chain was observed in a study of blood T cell repertoires in COVID-19. The wider study: Sites across the United States, Italy and Spain contributed samples from acute and convalescent COVID-19. The analysed material was cDNA or gDNA that came from T cells, B-cell-depleted T cells, or PBMCs.

The germline gives CDR1 SNHLY, CDR2 FYNNEI. Germline trimming cut 7 bases from V and 5 bases from J; bases unmatched to any gene: 13. This CDR3 is 17 amino acids long. In the study's own analysis: Reference gene primer amplification yielded estimated nucleated cell counts. Some clones are missing from TCRdb's copy, which holds only in-frame ones; the method was immunoSEQ multiplex PCR. That table gives V, J and clone size, and the DNA gave D and trimming. The top ten clones hold just under 20% of a sample with roughly 100,000 clones, roughly 80% of them seen once. This chain connects TRBV2 to TRBJ1-6, with TRBD1 matching over 8 bases. This receptor was identified in a woman in her sixties or seventies with acute or convalescent COVID-19. Source material: peripheral blood. DNA for the CDR3: TGTGCCAGCACAAGGGTAACAGGGGGTGGTAATAATTCACCCCTCCACTTT. This encodes CASTRVTGGGNNSPLHF.